The T cell receptor (beta chain) under discussion was sequenced for a study of siplizumab effects on memory and regulatory T cells. In each sample, around 96,000 TCR templates were assayed. Sequenced by immunoSEQ multiplex PCR; TCRdb stores in-frame clones only, minus some. The sample gives about 50,000 clones, roughly 84% of which show up once; under 0.35% is in the top ten. Germline values: CDR1 SGHRS, CDR2 YFSETQ. The CDR3 contains 14 residues. The V end lost 1 base, the J end lost 1 base, and 5 bases lay between the germline ends. Unstimulated naive, memory, effector memory and TEMRA subsets were sequenced, and this was done in three donor pairs. The sample holds a few counts of this clone.

Sequenced input: naive CD8+ T cells sorted from blood. The source is a human donor in good health. The rearrangement uses TRBV5-1 and TRBJ2-2, with no clear D. The CDR3 coding sequence is TGCGCCAGCAGCTTGACGGAGAACACCGGGGAGCTGTTTTTT. Translation gives CASSLTENTGELFF.